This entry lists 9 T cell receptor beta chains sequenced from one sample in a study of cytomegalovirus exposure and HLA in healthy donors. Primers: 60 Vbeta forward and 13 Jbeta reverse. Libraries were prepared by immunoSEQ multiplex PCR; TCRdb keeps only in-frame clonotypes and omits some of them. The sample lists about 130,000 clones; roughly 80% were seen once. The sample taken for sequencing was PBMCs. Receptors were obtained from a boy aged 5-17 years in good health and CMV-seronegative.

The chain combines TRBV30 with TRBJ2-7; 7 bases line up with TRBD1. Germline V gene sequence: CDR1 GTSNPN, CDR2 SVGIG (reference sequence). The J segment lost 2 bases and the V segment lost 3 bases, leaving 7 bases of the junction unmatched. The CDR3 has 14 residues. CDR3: CAWRTPGQTYEQYF. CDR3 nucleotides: TGTGCCTGGAGGACCCCGGGACAGACCTACGAGCAGTACTTC.

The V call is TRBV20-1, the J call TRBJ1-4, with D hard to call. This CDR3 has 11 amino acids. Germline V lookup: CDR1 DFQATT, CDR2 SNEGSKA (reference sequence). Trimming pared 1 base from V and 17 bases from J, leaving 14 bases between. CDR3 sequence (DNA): TGCAGTGCTAGAGTAGGCCGTAGCGACTTTTTT. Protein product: CSARVGRSDFF.

The CDR3 region is CASKRERAGETQYF. CDR3 DNA sequence: TGTGCCAGCAAACGCGAGCGGGCGGGGGAGACCCAGTACTTC. The chain uses TRBV7-2 and TRBJ2-5; the D gene is possibly TRBD2 (6 bases). There are 14 residues in the CDR3. The germline gives CDR1 SGHTA, CDR2 FQGNSA. Deletions cut 7 bases from V and 5 bases from J, with 17 bases between. The whole variable domain, remainder taken from reference TRBV7-2 and TRBJ2-5, is GAGVSQSPSNKVTEKGKDVELRCDPISGHTALYWYRQSLGQGLEFLIYFQGNSAPDKSGLPSDRFSAERTGGSVSTLTIQRTQQEDSAVYLCASKRERAGETQYFGPGTRLLVL.

CDR3 sequence reads: CASSGIVSGEQFF. CDR3 sequence (DNA): TGTGCCAGCAGTGGAATAGTTTCAGGGGAGCAGTTCTTC. The rearrangement joins TRBV28 to TRBJ2-1, with D maybe TRBD1 (5 bases). The CDR3 has 13 amino acids. Germline V gene data show CDR1 as MDHEN and CDR2 as SYDVKM. V lost 5 bases to trimming and J lost 10 bases, with 15 bases between them.

The CDR3 sequence is CSVVTGGEGYEQYF. CDR3 nucleotides: TGCAGCGTTGTGACAGGGGGCGAAGGGTACGAGCAGTACTTC. The J gene is TRBJ2-7, the V gene TRBV29-1; 10 nucleotides align to TRBD1. J gave up 4 bases and V 4 bases, and 7 bases lay outside the gene matches. The CDR3 is 14 residues long. Germline CDR1 is SQVTM and CDR2 is ANQGSEA.

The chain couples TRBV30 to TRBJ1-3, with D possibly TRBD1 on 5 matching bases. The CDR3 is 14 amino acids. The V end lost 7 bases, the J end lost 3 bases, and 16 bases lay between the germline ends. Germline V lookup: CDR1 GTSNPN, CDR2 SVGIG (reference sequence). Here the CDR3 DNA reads TGTGCCTTCCCAACGGGGGGAGTTGGAAACACCATATATTTT. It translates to CAFPTGGVGNTIYF.

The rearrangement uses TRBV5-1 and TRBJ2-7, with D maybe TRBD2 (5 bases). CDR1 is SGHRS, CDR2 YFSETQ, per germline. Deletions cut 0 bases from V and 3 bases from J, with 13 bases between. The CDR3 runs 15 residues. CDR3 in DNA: TGCGCCAGCAGCTTGGAGGGAGTCCTATTCTACGAGCAGTACTTC. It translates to CASSLEGVLFYEQYF.

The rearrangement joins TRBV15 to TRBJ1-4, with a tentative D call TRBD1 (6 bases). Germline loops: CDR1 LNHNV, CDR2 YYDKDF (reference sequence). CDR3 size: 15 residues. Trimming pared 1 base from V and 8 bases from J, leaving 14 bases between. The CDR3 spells CATSRVGGYGEKLFF. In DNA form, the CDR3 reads TGTGCCACCAGCAGAGTTGGGGGCTACGGGGAAAAACTGTTTTTT.

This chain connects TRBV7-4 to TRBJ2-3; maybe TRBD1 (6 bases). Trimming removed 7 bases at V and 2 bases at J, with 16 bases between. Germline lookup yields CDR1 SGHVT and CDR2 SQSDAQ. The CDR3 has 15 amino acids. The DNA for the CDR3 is TGTGCCAGCAAAGGGGACAACCTGTCCACAGATACGCAGTATTTT. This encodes CASKGDNLSTDTQYF.